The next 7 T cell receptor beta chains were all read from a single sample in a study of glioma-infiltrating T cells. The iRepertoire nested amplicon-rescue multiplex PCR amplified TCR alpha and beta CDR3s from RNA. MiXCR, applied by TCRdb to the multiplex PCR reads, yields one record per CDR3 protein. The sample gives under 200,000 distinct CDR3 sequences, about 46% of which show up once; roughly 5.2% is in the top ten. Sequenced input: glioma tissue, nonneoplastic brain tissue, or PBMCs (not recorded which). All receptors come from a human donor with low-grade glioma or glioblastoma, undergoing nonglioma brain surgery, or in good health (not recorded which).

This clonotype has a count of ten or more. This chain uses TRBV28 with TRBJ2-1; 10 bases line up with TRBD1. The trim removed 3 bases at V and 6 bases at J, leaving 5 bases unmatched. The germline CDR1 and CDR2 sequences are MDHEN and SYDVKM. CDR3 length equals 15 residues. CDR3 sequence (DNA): TGTGCCAGCAGTTTGGACAGGGGGGCCTCCAATGAGCAGTTCTTC. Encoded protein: CASSLDRGASNEQFF.

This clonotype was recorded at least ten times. Here the CDR3 DNA reads TGTGCCAGCAGCTATAGGAGGGGAGACGAGACCCAGTACTTC. Its translation: CASSYRRGDETQYF. This rearrangement joins TRBV28 to TRBJ2-5, with D possibly TRBD2 on 6 matching bases. Deletions cut 6 bases from V and 5 bases from J, with 16 bases between. CDR1 is MDHEN, CDR2 SYDVKM, per germline. CDR3 length equals 14 residues.

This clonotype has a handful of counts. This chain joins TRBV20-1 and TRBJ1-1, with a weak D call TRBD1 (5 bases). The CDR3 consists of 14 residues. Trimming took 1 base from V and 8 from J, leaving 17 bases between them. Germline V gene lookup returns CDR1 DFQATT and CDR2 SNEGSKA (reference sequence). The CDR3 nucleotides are TGCAGTGCTAGAGCGGGGGGTTGGTCCCCGGAAGCTTTCTTT. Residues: CSARAGGWSPEAFF.

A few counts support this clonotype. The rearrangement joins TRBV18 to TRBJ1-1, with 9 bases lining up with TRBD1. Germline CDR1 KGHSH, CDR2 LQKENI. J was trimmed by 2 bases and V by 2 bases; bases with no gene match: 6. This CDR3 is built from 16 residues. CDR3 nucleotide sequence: TGTGCCAGCTCACCAACGGGACAGGGTGGAAACACTGAAGCTTTCTTT. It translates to CASSPTGQGGNTEAFF.

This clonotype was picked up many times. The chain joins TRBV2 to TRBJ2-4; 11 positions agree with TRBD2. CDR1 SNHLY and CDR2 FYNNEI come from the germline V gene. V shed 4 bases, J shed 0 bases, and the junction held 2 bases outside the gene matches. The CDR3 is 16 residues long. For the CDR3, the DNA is TGTGCCAGCAGTGCTAGCGGGGGGATAGCCAAAAACATTCAGTACTTC. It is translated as CASSASGGIAKNIQYF.

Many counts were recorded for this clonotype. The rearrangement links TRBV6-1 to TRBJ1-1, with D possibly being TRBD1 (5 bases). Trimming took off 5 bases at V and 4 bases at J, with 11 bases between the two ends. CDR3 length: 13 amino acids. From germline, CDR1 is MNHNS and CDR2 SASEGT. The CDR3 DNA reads TGTGCCAGCAGTTGGGATGGGGCCACTGAAGCTTTCTTT. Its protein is CASSWDGATEAFF.

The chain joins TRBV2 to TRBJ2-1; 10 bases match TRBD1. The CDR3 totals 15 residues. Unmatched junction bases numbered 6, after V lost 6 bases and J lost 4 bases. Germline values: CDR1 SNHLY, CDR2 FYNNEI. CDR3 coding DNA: TGTGCCAGCAGAGACGGGACAGGGGAATACAATGAGCAGTTCTTC. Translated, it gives CASRDGTGEYNEQFF.